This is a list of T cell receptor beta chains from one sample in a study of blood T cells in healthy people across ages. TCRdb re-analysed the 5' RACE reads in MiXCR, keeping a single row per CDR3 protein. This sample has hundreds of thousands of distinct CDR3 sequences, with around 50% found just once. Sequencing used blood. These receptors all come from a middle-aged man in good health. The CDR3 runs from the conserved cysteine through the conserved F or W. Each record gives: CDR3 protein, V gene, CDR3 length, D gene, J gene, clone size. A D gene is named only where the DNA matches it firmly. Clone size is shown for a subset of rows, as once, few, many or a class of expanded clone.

CASRPVGGLAEPDTQYF	TRBV7-2	17	TRBD2	TRBJ2-3	few
CASSQMTDQPQHF	TRBV3-1	13	.	TRBJ1-5	.
CSARNSAYGYTF	TRBV20-1	12	.	TRBJ1-2	few
CASSSVQGGKEKLFF	TRBV5-1	15	.	TRBJ1-4	.
CATTLTGANEQFF	TRBV24-1	13	TRBD1	TRBJ2-1	.
CASSQDPQRASNEQFF	TRBV4-2	16	.	TRBJ2-1	.
CASSQDHGLEAFF	TRBV14	13	.	TRBJ1-1	.
CASSFGLAVTGELFF	TRBV27	15	TRBD2	TRBJ2-2	once
CASSPRDVGAYGYTF	TRBV4-1	15	.	TRBJ1-2	few
CASSGGLTHYGYTF	TRBV7-9	14	.	TRBJ1-2	once
CASSSYTGAEQYF	TRBV7-3	13	TRBD1	TRBJ2-7	.
CASSEGGGTEAFF	TRBV9	13	.	TRBJ1-1	.
CAWSASRGDGYTF	TRBV30	13	.	TRBJ1-2	.
CASSPLGIAGEQYF	TRBV4-1	14	.	TRBJ2-5	.
CASSLNGDNEKLFF	TRBV4-2	14	.	TRBJ1-4	few
CASSPLPMGRTWAQNNYGYTF	TRBV18	21	.	TRBJ1-2	.
CASSFRGTGSYGYTF	TRBV5-6	15	TRBD1	TRBJ1-2	few
CASSLDSLGIGELFF	TRBV7-3	15	.	TRBJ2-2	.
CASSPGRGLASYNEQFF	TRBV14	17	TRBD2	TRBJ2-1	once
CASTRGETKETQYF	TRBV9	14	TRBD2	TRBJ2-5	.
CASNGIGYNEQFF	TRBV6-1	13	.	TRBJ2-1	.
CASSQEGDRELGGTDTQYF	TRBV14	19	TRBD1	TRBJ2-3	.
CASSQGKGVRYQETQYF	TRBV11-2	17	.	TRBJ2-5	few
CASSFAGTSGSYEQYF	TRBV5-1	16	TRBD2	.	few
CATQTGANQPQHF	TRBV28	13	.	TRBJ1-5	.
CASSFLGARNEQFF	TRBV27	14	.	TRBJ2-1	.
CASSLGDTGTHEYF	TRBV7-2	14	.	TRBJ2-5	.
CASSLDLRDADGYTF	TRBV5-4	15	.	TRBJ1-2	few
CSVEGREGSSYEQYF	TRBV29-1	15	TRBD2	TRBJ2-7	few
CSVEGSLAGRSSYNEQFF	TRBV29-1	18	TRBD2	TRBJ2-1	few
CASSLAPGPGGGTDTQYF	TRBV7-2	18	.	TRBJ2-3	.
CASSQSSLNTQYF	TRBV4-3	13	.	TRBJ2-3	.
CSAYTAVTETQYF	TRBV20-1	13	.	TRBJ2-5	few
CATRLDYNEQYF	TRBV2	12	.	.	.
CASSVDPGDLEYF	TRBV9	13	.	TRBJ2-3	.
CACSQDQGVWGETQYF	TRBV4-2	16	.	TRBJ2-5	.
CASSSGLTEAFF	TRBV27	12	.	TRBJ1-1	few
CASTRAASYGYTF	TRBV12-3/TRBV12-4	13	.	TRBJ1-2	.
CASRSPHIQAGPSYEQYF	TRBV28	18	.	TRBJ2-7	.
CASSSPGQDDNLAKNIQYF	TRBV21-1	19	.	TRBJ2-4	once
CATSREFHRGGPDTQYF	TRBV15	17	.	TRBJ2-3	many
CASSSQNSPGLTSSYEQYF	TRBV7-9	19	.	TRBJ2-7	.
CASSLVPGWETQYF	TRBV27	14	.	TRBJ2-5	few
CSARAGGGNYEQYF	TRBV20-1	14	TRBD2	TRBJ2-7	few
CASSLGSGRGEQYF	TRBV7-2	14	.	TRBJ2-7	.
CASSYSSAFQETQYF	TRBV6-2/TRBV6-3	15	.	TRBJ2-5	few
CASSGNRDIRNEQFF	TRBV9	15	.	TRBJ2-1	.
CASSPGAGSQETQYF	TRBV7-9	15	.	TRBJ2-5	.
CASRFLSGQMNTEAFF	TRBV28	16	.	TRBJ1-1	.
CASSYTGDRSPLHF	TRBV13	14	TRBD1	TRBJ1-6	.
CASSQAGRANYGYTF	TRBV3-1	15	.	TRBJ1-2	.
CASSVRPQGVDGYTF	TRBV5-1	15	.	TRBJ1-2	.
CASGTGGGSGANVLTF	TRBV7-2	16	TRBD2	TRBJ2-6	.
CATSDPQGRGHTQYF	TRBV24-1	15	.	TRBJ2-3	once
CASSRLAVNTGELFF	TRBV27	15	TRBD2	TRBJ2-2	.
CASSTPSGDSTDTQYF	TRBV18	16	TRBD2	TRBJ2-3	once
CSATGTSGQSSYNEQFF	TRBV20-1	17	TRBD2	TRBJ2-1	.
CASSPAGNTEAFF	TRBV18	13	.	TRBJ1-1	few
CASSDGTSDTQYF	TRBV5-1	13	.	TRBJ2-3	.
CASSFFGTAVRETQYF	TRBV12-3/TRBV12-4	16	.	TRBJ2-5	few